Each of the 32 T cell receptor beta chains below was sequenced from the same sample in a study of neurological immune-mediated disorders. Via MiXCR, TCRdb re-called the 5' RACE reads, giving one row per CDR3 protein. The sample carries tens of thousands of distinct CDR3 sequences, approximately 4% recorded once. The sequenced material came from PBMCs. The origin of the receptors is a woman aged 45-65 years with multiple sclerosis.

There are many counts of this clonotype. The rearrangement uses TRBV7-9 and TRBJ2-7; D not resolved. The CDR3 covers 12 residues. Germline loops: CDR1 SEHNR, CDR2 FQNEAQ (reference sequence). Trimming took off 1 base at V and 1 base at J, with 2 bases between the two ends. The CDR3 DNA follows: TGTGCCAGCAGCTTAGAGTCCTACGAGCAGTACTTC. Amino acids: CASSLESYEQYF.

In its sample, this clonotype was seen many times. CDR3 residues: CSAKRGEKLFF. The DNA for the CDR3 is TGCAGTGCTAAGAGGGGGGAAAAACTGTTTTTT. The J gene is TRBJ1-4, the V gene TRBV20-1; perhaps TRBD1 as D (6 bases). The V end was cut by 4 bases, the J end by 8 bases, with 8 bases between. The germline gives CDR1 DFQATT, CDR2 SNEGSKA (reference sequence). CDR3 length: 11 residues.

J is TRBJ2-3 and V is TRBV5-5, with TRBD2 matching over 9 bases. Germline-derived CDR1 and CDR2 are SGHKS and YYEKEE (reference sequence). There are 16 residues in the CDR3. The J segment lost 7 bases and the V segment lost 1 base, leaving 10 bases of the junction unmatched. CDR3 residues: CASSLMGRGGQYTQYF. CDR3 nucleotide sequence: TGTGCCAGCAGCTTGATGGGGCGGGGGGGGCAATATACGCAGTATTTT.

This clonotype was detected many times. The V call is TRBV5-1, the J call TRBJ2-5; D not certain. The V end lost 1 base, the J end lost 1 base, and 8 bases lay between the germline ends. This CDR3 comprises 14 residues. Germline loops: CDR1 SGHRS, CDR2 YFSETQ. The CDR3 reads CASSLQQPQETQYF. Here the CDR3 DNA reads TGCGCCAGCAGCTTGCAACAGCCCCAAGAGACCCAGTACTTC.

The table lists this clonotype with many counts. Compared with germline, one end of the junction differs, possibly owing to a read error. The genes are TRBV15 and TRBJ1-6; a possible D gene is TRBD1 (5 bases). Germline V gene sequence: CDR1 LNHNV, CDR2 YYDKDF (reference sequence). The CDR3 contains 13 residues. As DNA, the CDR3 is TGTGCCACCAGTAGAGACAGTATTTCACCCCTCCACTTT. Amino acids: CATSRDSISPLHF.

This clonotype was counted at least ten times. The chain recombines TRBV4-3 with TRBJ2-2, with D uncertain. V was pared by 1 base and J by 6 bases, with 9 bases between. Germline V gene sequence: CDR1 LGHNA, CDR2 YSLEER. This CDR3 has 14 amino acids. The CDR3 region has the DNA TGCGCCAGCAGCCAAGTAGAAGGAGCCGGGGAGCTGTTTTTT. Residues: CASSQVEGAGELFF.

DNA for the CDR3: TGCGCCAGCAGCGCACCGACAGGGACGGCGGACACCATATATTTT. This gives the protein CASSAPTGTADTIYF. The chain carries TRBV4-3 and TRBJ1-3; 7 bases are shared with TRBD1. Trimming cost V 5 bases and J 8 bases; bases outside gene matches: 12. CDR1 and CDR2 (germline): LGHNA, YSLEER. CDR3 length equals 15 residues.

The table lists this clonotype with many counts. The chain employs TRBV7-6 and TRBJ2-7; TRBD1 might be the D (6 bases). The CDR3 consists of 16 residues. Germline CDR1 reads SGHVS; CDR2 reads FNYEAQ. V was clipped by 1 base and J by 2 bases, with 15 bases between them. The CDR3 protein is CASSLEVGGQTYEQYF. DNA for the CDR3: TGTGCCAGCAGCTTAGAGGTTGGAGGACAGACCTACGAGCAGTACTTC.

Points on this clonotype: Its ends do not fully match the called genes, so a read error is possible. This rearrangement joins TRBV5-1 to TRBJ1-5, with D unresolved. CDR3 length equals 13 residues. CDR1 and CDR2 (germline): SGHRS, YFSETQ. CDR3 sequence: CASSGDPNKTQNF. The CDR3 DNA follows: TGCGCCAGCAGCGGAGACCCTAATAAGACCCAGAATTTT.

This clonotype showed up many times. CDR3 region: CSARSTFGRYGYTF. The DNA for the CDR3 is TGCAGTGCTAGAAGTACGTTTGGGCGCTATGGCTACACCTTC. The chain recombines TRBV20-1 with TRBJ1-2; D gene unclear. This CDR3 is 14 amino acids long. The germline V and J ends were trimmed by 2 bases and 4 bases, with 14 bases remaining between them. CDR1 and CDR2 (germline): DFQATT, SNEGSKA (reference sequence).

This clonotype has a count of ten or more. The chain couples TRBV19 to TRBJ2-1; no definite D call. The CDR3 loop spans 14 amino acids. The ends were cut back, 7 bases at V and 0 bases at J, with 10 bases in the middle. Germline CDR1 LNHDA, CDR2 SQIVND (reference sequence). The CDR3 region is CASKGASSYNEQFF. The CDR3 nucleotides are TGTGCCAGTAAGGGCGCGAGCTCCTACAATGAGCAGTTCTTC.

This clonotype was recorded many times. The chain couples TRBV3-1 to TRBJ1-1; no firm D call. Trimming removed 4 bases at V and 0 bases at J, with 12 bases between. The germline gives CDR1 LGHDT, CDR2 YNNKEL (reference sequence). This CDR3 contains 15 residues. CDR3 DNA: TGTGCCAGCAGCCTCAATAGCGGATTGAACACTGAAGCTTTCTTT. Translated: CASSLNSGLNTEAFF.

J is TRBJ1-5 and V is TRBV28, with TRBD1 as a possible D gene (6 bases). Looked up from germline, CDR1 is MDHEN and CDR2 is SYDVKM. The CDR3 contains 13 residues. V lost 7 bases and J lost 9, with 16 bases in between. CDR3 protein: CASITGRVGPQHF. CDR3 nucleotide sequence: TGTGCCAGCATAACAGGGAGGGTAGGGCCCCAGCATTTT. Looking up the rest from reference TRBV28 and TRBJ1-5 gives the full variable domain: DVKVTQSSRYLVKRTGEKVFLECVQDMDHENMFWYRQDPGLGLRLIYFSYDVKMKEKGDIPEGYSVSREKKERFSLILESASTNQTSMYLCASITGRVGPQHFGDGTRLSIL.

At least ten counts were recorded for this clonotype. This chain uses TRBV7-6 with TRBJ2-6, with no clear D. V dropped 5 bases and J dropped 0 bases, with 8 bases sitting between them. CDR1 and CDR2 from the germline V gene are SGHVS and FNYEAQ. The CDR3 runs to 15 residues. CDR3 protein: CASSHPNSGANVLTF. The CDR3 DNA reads as TGTGCCAGCAGCCACCCAAACTCTGGGGCCAACGTCCTGACTTTC.

In this sample, this clonotype turned up many times. The V gene is TRBV7-2, the J gene TRBJ1-3; no firm D call. Trimming stripped 7 bases from V and 4 bases from J, with 8 bases between. The CDR3 consists of 12 residues. Germline CDR1 reads SGHTA; CDR2 reads FQGNSA. The CDR3 region is CASTPSGNTIYF. The CDR3 nucleotides read TGTGCCAGCACCCCTAGCGGAAACACCATATATTTT.

This clonotype occurred many times. The chain joins TRBV15 to TRBJ1-5; unclear D gene. CDR3 length: 13 amino acids. V shed 0 bases and J shed 6 bases, with 6 bases lying between them. The germline V gene encodes CDR1 LNHNV and CDR2 YYDKDF (reference sequence). The CDR3 is CATSRDPGQPQHF. CDR3 in DNA: TGTGCCACCAGCAGAGATCCGGGTCAGCCCCAGCATTTT.

Many counts were recorded for this clonotype. The chain couples TRBV9 to TRBJ1-5; D unresolved. The V gene's germline CDR1 is SGDLS and CDR2 YYNGEE. The germline V and J ends were trimmed by 0 bases and 6 bases, with 10 bases remaining between them. The CDR3 runs to 14 residues. The CDR3 sequence is CASSVGGEAQPQHF. The DNA of the CDR3 is TGTGCCAGCAGCGTAGGAGGAGAGGCTCAGCCCCAGCATTTT.

This clonotype occurred many times. The genes are TRBV10-3 and TRBJ1-6; D call uncertain. The germline V gene has CDR1 ENHRY and CDR2 SYGVKD. CDR3 length: 14 amino acids. The V gene lost 7 bases and the J gene lost 6 bases, with 13 bases spanning the gap. In nucleotides, the CDR3 is TGTGCCATCAAAGGCCCGCTTGGTAATTCACCCCTCCACTTT. Protein: CAIKGPLGNSPLHF.

V and J are TRBV5-4 and TRBJ2-1; D is perhaps TRBD1 or TRBD2 (5 bases each). This CDR3 has 15 amino acids. V was clipped by 1 base and J by 6 bases, with 14 bases between them. In germline, CDR1 is SGHNT, CDR2 YYREEE (reference sequence). The CDR3 region has the DNA TGTGCCAGCAGCTTGTCGGGGCAGCCCCGCAATGAGCAGTTCTTC. It is translated as CASSLSGQPRNEQFF.

This clonotype was recorded many times. The J gene is TRBJ2-7, the V gene TRBV12-3 or TRBV12-4, with 7 bases matching TRBD2. The CDR3 runs 14 residues. V lost 6 bases, J lost 2 bases, and 7 bases stayed unmatched. The CDR3 protein is CASRATGLTYEQYF. The DNA of the CDR3 is TGTGCCAGCAGAGCGACGGGACTAACCTACGAGCAGTACTTC.

V is TRBV11-3 and J is TRBJ2-1, with D perhaps TRBD2 (7 bases). Germline V gene sequence: CDR1 SGHNT, CDR2 YENEEA. Trimming pared 5 bases from V and 12 bases from J, leaving 23 bases between. This CDR3 contains 15 residues. CDR3 residues: CASSEEAGRGYRQFF. The CDR3 nucleotides read TGTGCCAGCAGCGAGGAGGCGGGGAGGGGGTATCGGCAGTTCTTC.

A few counts support this clonotype. The V and J genes are TRBV18 and TRBJ2-4; D might be TRBD1 (6 bases). The germline V and J ends were trimmed by 5 bases and 6 bases, with 14 bases remaining between them. The V gene's germline CDR1 is KGHSH and CDR2 LQKENI. This CDR3 spans 14 amino acids. The CDR3 DNA is TGTGCCAGCTCAGAAACAGGGTCGGGAAACATTCAGTACTTC. Its translation: CASSETGSGNIQYF.

There are many counts of this clonotype. The chain links TRBV20-1 to TRBJ2-3; D may match TRBD1 or TRBD2 (5 bases each). The CDR3 sequence is 14 residues long. Looked up from germline, CDR1 is DFQATT and CDR2 is SNEGSKA (reference sequence). V was cut by 0 bases and J by 3 bases, with 10 bases left in between. CDR3 amino acids: CSAREDGGTDTQYF. Here the CDR3 DNA reads TGCAGTGCTAGAGAGGATGGGGGAACAGATACGCAGTATTTT.

The chain links TRBV3-1 to TRBJ1-5; a possible D gene is TRBD1 (5 bases). CDR1 and CDR2 from the germline V gene are LGHDT and YNNKEL (reference sequence). The CDR3 runs 13 residues. V lost 4 bases to trimming and J lost 7 bases, with 11 bases between them. CDR3 residues: CASSPSGRQPQHF. The CDR3 region has the DNA TGTGCCAGCAGCCCGTCAGGGAGGCAGCCCCAGCATTTT.

There are many counts of this clonotype. The CDR3 spells CSASSQAYNQPQHF. DNA of the CDR3: TGCAGTGCTAGTAGCCAGGCTTACAATCAGCCCCAGCATTTT. V gene TRBV20-1 combines with J gene TRBJ1-5; no clear D. Germline V gives CDR1 DFQATT, CDR2 SNEGSKA (reference sequence). Between the trimmed V and J ends, which lost 3 bases and 3 bases, there was a span of 12 bases. This CDR3 has 14 residues.

This clonotype occurred many times. V usage is TRBV19 and J usage is TRBJ1-1; unclear D gene. The germline CDR1 and CDR2 sequences are LNHDA and SQIVND (reference sequence). Trimming took 1 base from V and 0 from J, leaving 15 bases between them. The CDR3 is 17 residues long. The CDR3 bases are TGTGCCAGTAGTATAGCGAATCCGGAAATAATGAACACTGAAGCTTTCTTT. Protein product: CASSIANPEIMNTEAFF.

In its sample, this clonotype was seen many times. The chain is built from TRBV20-1 and TRBJ1-1; D gene uncertain. Germline values: CDR1 DFQATT, CDR2 SNEGSKA (reference sequence). The CDR3 is made up of 15 amino acids. The ends were cut back, 5 bases at V and 5 bases at J, with 21 bases in the middle. Here the CDR3 reads CSARRDPPLRTEAFF. The CDR3 region has the DNA TGCAGTGCTCGACGAGACCCCCCCTTGAGGACTGAAGCTTTCTTT.

This clonotype was recorded many times. The J gene is TRBJ1-2, the V gene TRBV6-5; no firm D call. The germline V gene encodes CDR1 MNHEY and CDR2 SVGAGI. The V and J ends lost 0 bases and 2 bases respectively, with 7 bases between them. The CDR3 sequence is 14 residues long. In DNA form, the CDR3 reads TGTGCCAGCAGTTACTCCCGCCTGAACTATGGCTACACCTTC. Its translation: CASSYSRLNYGYTF.

This clonotype has a count of ten or more. The rearrangement links TRBV7-3 to TRBJ1-1; TRBD1 matches at 7 bases. The CDR3 extends over 15 amino acids. Trimming removed 2 bases from V and 5 bases from J; junction bases left unmatched: 8. The germline CDR1 and CDR2 sequences are SGHTA and FQGTGA. The CDR3 nucleotides read TGTGCCAGCAGCTTAGACAGGGTGGCTTTTACTGAAGCTTTCTTT. Its translation is CASSLDRVAFTEAFF.

This rearrangement joins TRBV10-2 to TRBJ2-5; D remains ambiguous. This CDR3 contains 14 residues. CDR1 WSHSY and CDR2 SAAADI come from the germline V gene. V lost 1 base to trimming and J lost 4 bases, with 10 bases between them. The CDR3 is CASSELRFGETQYF. The CDR3 coding sequence is TGCGCCAGCAGTGAGTTGCGGTTCGGAGAGACCCAGTACTTC.

This clonotype has ten or more counts. This rearrangement joins TRBV5-1 to TRBJ2-7, with D perhaps TRBD1 or TRBD2 (7 bases each). Trimming left V 4 bases short and J 4 bases short, with 21 bases between. The CDR3 runs 16 residues. Germline V gene data show CDR1 as SGHRS and CDR2 as YFSETQ. The CDR3 sequence is CASSLSPNRGGYEQYF. CDR3 nucleotides: TGCGCCAGCAGCCTTTCACCCAACAGGGGAGGGTACGAGCAGTACTTC.

Ten or more counts support this clonotype. This chain uses TRBV10-3 with TRBJ2-5; D might be TRBD2 (7 bases). Germline CDR1 and CDR2: ENHRY and SYGVKD. Trimming left V 2 bases short and J 6 bases short, with 16 bases between. The CDR3 contains 15 residues. The DNA for the CDR3 is TGTGCCATCAGTGAGCCGGCGGGGGCCGGGAAGACCCAGTACTTC. Protein: CAISEPAGAGKTQYF.